The 26 T cell receptor beta chains below come from one sample, sequenced in a study of radiation and T cells in renal cell carcinoma. Generated by immunoSEQ multiplex PCR, the TCRdb table keeps only in-frame clones and is missing some. This sample has some 81,000 clones, with 89% found just once. Stated time point: blood 4 weeks post-SBRT, at nephrectomy. Treatment denoted: 15 Gy SBRT to primary tumor, nephrectomy 4 weeks later. Sequenced here: blood, sampled from a patient whose treatment included radiotherapy and nephrectomy. The source is a woman aged 70-85 years with renal cell carcinoma.

Comments on this clone: The junction departs from the called germline gene at one end, perhaps through a read error. The J gene is TRBJ1-5, the V gene TRBV5-1; TRBD1 aligns across 8 bases. The CDR3 totals 14 residues. CDR1 is SGHRS, CDR2 YFSETQ, per germline. CDR3 amino acids: CASSLAGGNQPQHF. The CDR3 DNA follows: TGCGCCAGCAGCTTGGCAGGGGGCAACCAGCCCCAGCATTTT. Combining the CDR3 with reference TRBV5-1 and TRBJ1-5 gives the whole variable domain KAGVTQTPRYLIKTRGQQVTLSCSPISGHRSVSWYQQTPGQGLQFLFEYFSETQRNKGNFPGRFSGRQFSNSRSEMNVSTLELGDSALYLCASSLAGGNQPQHFGDGTRLSIL.

The V gene is TRBV9, the J gene TRBJ2-3, with D perhaps matching TRBD1 or TRBD2 (6 bases each). There are 13 residues in the CDR3. Germline V lookup: CDR1 SGDLS, CDR2 YYNGEE. Trimming shortened V by 4 bases and J by 9 bases, and 15 bases separated the two germline ends. The CDR3 region has the DNA TGTGCCAGCAGCCCCGGGGGCTACGCGACGCAGTATTTT. It translates to CASSPGGYATQYF.

This clone has a single count. The chain is built from TRBV19 and TRBJ2-5, with 8 bases fitting TRBD1. Germline assignment: CDR1 LNHDA and CDR2 SQIVND (reference sequence). V dropped 5 bases and J dropped 0; count of bases not matched to a gene: 2. CDR3 length: 14 amino acids. The CDR3 reads CASSHRGDQETQYF. CDR3 nucleotides: TGTGCCAGTAGTCACAGGGGGGACCAAGAGACCCAGTACTTC.

The rearrangement uses TRBV9 and TRBJ2-2, with 9 bases that match TRBD2. The CDR3 totals 17 residues. V dropped 0 bases and J dropped 1; count of bases not matched to a gene: 4. In germline, CDR1 is SGDLS, CDR2 YYNGEE. The CDR3 DNA follows: TGTGCCAGCAGCGTAGCTAGACTAGCGGTGAACACCGGGGAGCTGTTTTTT. Its translation is CASSVARLAVNTGELFF.

This clone is termed medium-sized. The genes are TRBV6-6 and TRBJ1-1, with a weak D call TRBD1 (5 bases). Germline V lookup: CDR1 MNHNY, CDR2 SVGAGI (reference sequence). The CDR3 is made up of 12 amino acids. V was pared by 5 bases and J by 9 bases, with 13 bases between. CDR3 loop: CASSGRDGKAFF. CDR3 nucleotide sequence: TGTGCCAGCAGTGGCCGGGACGGAAAAGCTTTCTTT.

This clone has a single count. The chain employs TRBV9 and TRBJ2-1; weak D call: TRBD2 (6 bases). The V end was cut by 3 bases, the J end by 4 bases, with 14 bases between. CDR3 length equals 15 residues. CDR1 and CDR2 (germline): SGDLS, YYNGEE. The CDR3 sequence: CASSETGTSYNEQFF. The CDR3 bases are TGTGCCAGCAGCGAGACCGGGACTTCTTACAATGAGCAGTTCTTC.

The chain carries TRBV30 and TRBJ1-1; D might be TRBD1 (6 bases). Trimming shortened V by 7 bases and J by 0 bases, and 15 bases separated the two germline ends. The CDR3 runs to 14 residues. In germline, CDR1 is GTSNPN, CDR2 SVGIG (reference sequence). The CDR3 protein is CAFRTVSMNTEAFF. The DNA for the CDR3 is TGTGCCTTCCGGACAGTTTCCATGAACACTGAAGCTTTCTTT.

The J gene is TRBJ1-1, the V gene TRBV5-1; possible D gene TRBD1, 6 bases. The ends were cut back, 1 base at V and 4 bases at J, with 14 bases in the middle. CDR1 and CDR2 from the germline V gene are SGHRS and YFSETQ. The CDR3 contains 15 residues. In nucleotides, the CDR3 is TGCGCCAGCAGCTTGATGGGGGCGGGGGCCACTGAAGCTTTCTTT. Translated, it gives CASSLMGAGATEAFF.

The chain carries TRBV7-8 and TRBJ1-2, with D perhaps TRBD1 (6 bases). The V end was cut by 7 bases, the J end by 7 bases, with 25 bases between. The CDR3 extends over 16 amino acids. Looked up from germline, CDR1 is SGHVS and CDR2 is FQNEAQ. The CDR3 reads CASKTRGGRLGSGYTF. Written as DNA, the CDR3 is TGTGCCAGCAAAACCCGGGGGGGGCGCCTAGGAAGTGGCTACACCTTC.

CDR3 nucleotides: TGTGCCAGCAGTTTATCCCCTATAGTAGGCCACTCCTACGAGCAGTACTTC. Protein sequence: CASSLSPIVGHSYEQYF. The rearrangement links TRBV27 to TRBJ2-7; D remains unclear. Germline loops: CDR1 MNHEY, CDR2 SMNVEV (reference sequence). CDR3 size: 17 residues. Trimming stripped 0 bases from V and 0 bases from J, with 15 bases between.

The chain recombines TRBV18 with TRBJ1-1; D not resolved. This CDR3 is 17 amino acids long. Germline V gives CDR1 KGHSH, CDR2 LQKENI. With 3 bases removed from V and 5 bases from J, the gap between germline ends came to 22 bases. Here the CDR3 reads CASSPLGLSRAQTEAFF. In DNA, the CDR3 is TGTGCCAGCTCACCGCTAGGACTCTCCCGGGCCCAAACTGAAGCTTTCTTT.

The count of this clone is one. The genes are TRBV30 and TRBJ1-5, with D perhaps matching TRBD1 (5 bases). The CDR3 consists of 14 residues. Trimming left V 2 bases short and J 2 bases short, with 10 bases between. The germline gives CDR1 GTSNPN, CDR2 SVGIG (reference sequence). In DNA, the CDR3 is TGTGCCTGGAGTCCGGGGGTGGGCAATCAGCCCCAGCATTTT. As protein: CAWSPGVGNQPQHF. The complete variable domain, with remaining parts taken from reference TRBV30 and TRBJ1-5, reads SQTIHQWPATLVQPVGSPLSLECTVEGTSNPNLYWYRQAAGRGLQLLFYSVGIGQISSEVPQNLSASRPQDRQFILSSKKLLLSDSGFYLCAWSPGVGNQPQHFGDGTRLSIL.

The chain recombines TRBV19 with TRBJ2-7; possible D gene TRBD2, 5 bases. The CDR3 consists of 13 residues. V was clipped by 6 bases and J by 1 base, with 10 bases between them. Per germline, CDR1 LNHDA and CDR2 SQIVND (reference sequence). CDR3 nucleotide sequence: TGTGCCAGTAGAGGACTTACGTCCTACGAGCAGTACTTC. It codes for CASRGLTSYEQYF.

This clone was seen a single time. V usage is TRBV30 and J usage is TRBJ1-1, with D unresolved. V was trimmed by 2 bases and J by 0 bases, leaving 16 bases between them. CDR3 length: 16 residues. Germline CDR1 reads GTSNPN; CDR2 reads SVGIG (reference sequence). This CDR3 reads CAWSFWPKGMNTEAFF. In nucleotides, the CDR3 is TGTGCCTGGAGTTTTTGGCCCAAAGGAATGAACACTGAAGCTTTCTTT.

The genes are TRBV19 and TRBJ1-1; D possibly corresponds to TRBD1 (5 bases). The V gene lost 4 bases and the J gene lost 3 bases, with 12 bases spanning the gap. The germline V gene has CDR1 LNHDA and CDR2 SQIVND (reference sequence). There are 14 residues in the CDR3. The DNA of the CDR3 is TGTGCCAGTAGTAGGGAGGGGCTGTACACTGAAGCTTTCTTT. Its protein product is CASSREGLYTEAFF.

J is TRBJ1-3 and V is TRBV11-2, with unresolved D. This CDR3 is 17 amino acids long. Trimming removed 5 bases from V and 0 bases from J, with 17 bases in between. Germline lookup yields CDR1 SGHAT and CDR2 FQNNGV. CDR3 nucleotides: TGTGCCAGCAGCGCCTCCCCTATTTCAATCTCTGGAAACACCATATATTTT. This sequence encodes CASSASPISISGNTIYF.

The chain couples TRBV9 to TRBJ2-2; 9 bases line up with TRBD1. This CDR3 contains 17 residues. In germline, CDR1 is SGDLS, CDR2 YYNGEE. V gave up 3 bases and J gave up 5 bases; unmatched junction bases: 11. The CDR3 DNA sequence: TGTGCCAGCAGCGCCGACCTACAGGGGGCTCCGACCGGGGAGCTGTTTTTT. Residues: CASSADLQGAPTGELFF.

This clone was seen only once. V gene TRBV25-1 combines with J gene TRBJ1-2; possibly TRBD1 for D (5 bases). Looked up from germline, CDR1 is MGHDK and CDR2 is SYGVNS. Trimming stripped 1 base from V and 3 bases from J, with 15 bases between. The CDR3 is 16 residues long. In nucleotides, the CDR3 is TGTGCCAGCAGTGAATCAAAAGGGGCGTTAGACTATGGCTACACCTTC. Protein product: CASSESKGALDYGYTF.

V and J are TRBV6-5 and TRBJ1-5, with D unclear. V lost 0 bases and J 11 bases, leaving 14 bases between the germline ends. CDR1 is MNHEY, CDR2 SVGAGI, per germline. This CDR3 is built from 14 residues. The CDR3 region is CASSYSAGLLAQHF. As DNA, the CDR3 is TGTGCCAGCAGTTACTCGGCAGGCCTTCTGGCCCAGCATTTT.

This chain joins TRBV6-5 and TRBJ1-3; possible D gene TRBD1, 6 bases. The CDR3 length is 15 residues. Trimming shortened V by 8 bases and J by 0 bases, and 14 bases separated the two germline ends. Germline lookup yields CDR1 MNHEY and CDR2 SVGAGI. CDR3 sequence (DNA): TGTGCCAGCGGAGGAACAGGGAGCTCTGGAAACACCATATATTTT. This encodes CASGGTGSSGNTIYF.

The chain uses TRBV23-1 and TRBJ1-4; D uncertain. TRBV23-1 belongs to the ORF category, with a function that is uncertain. The V and J ends lost 1 base and 2 bases respectively, with 17 bases between them. CDR3 size: 18 residues. Written as DNA, the CDR3 is TGCGCCAGCAGTCAATGGGGTCCCCTGACCGGGACTAATGAAAAACTGTTTTTT. Protein product: CASSQWGPLTGTNEKLFF.

The gene calls are TRBV6-1 and TRBJ1-6; 9 bases fit TRBD1. Germline CDR1 and CDR2: MNHNS and SASEGT. J was trimmed by 9 bases and V by 7 bases; bases with no gene match: 4. The CDR3 extends over 13 amino acids. The DNA for the CDR3 is TGTGCCAGCATTCAGACAGGGGGTTCACCCCTCCACTTT. Protein sequence: CASIQTGGSPLHF.

This rearrangement joins TRBV7-3 to TRBJ1-6, with 8 bases aligning to TRBD1. The length of the CDR3 is 15 residues. Germline assignment: CDR1 SGHTA and CDR2 FQGTGA. Losses at the gene ends were 3 bases for V and 5 bases for J; bases not matched to a gene: 3. CDR3 residues: CASSFRGRNNSPLHF. The DNA of the CDR3 is TGTGCCAGCAGCTTCAGGGGGCGGAATAATTCACCCCTCCACTTT.

This rearrangement joins TRBV5-1 to TRBJ2-7; 8 bases fit TRBD2. This CDR3 is built from 15 residues. The V gene's germline CDR1 is SGHRS and CDR2 YFSETQ. V was pared by 6 bases and J by 2 bases, with 10 bases of the junction left unmatched. The CDR3 loop reads CASTLRGRGAYEQYF. The CDR3 coding sequence is TGCGCCAGCACCTTACGAGGGCGGGGGGCCTACGAGCAGTACTTC.

The chain uses TRBV5-8 and TRBJ1-2, with D perhaps matching TRBD1 (6 bases). Germline values: CDR1 SGHTS, CDR2 YDEGEE. CDR3 length: 17 residues. V was cut by 1 base and J by 0 bases, with 16 bases left in between. The CDR3 nucleotides read TGTGCCAGCAGCTTGAAGGGACACAAAAGGCCTAACTATGGCTACACCTTC. It translates to CASSLKGHKRPNYGYTF.

The rearrangement joins TRBV30 to TRBJ1-1; TRBD1 might be the D (6 bases). Trimming shortened V by 3 bases and J by 10 bases, and 15 bases separated the two germline ends. The CDR3 totals 12 residues. The germline V gene encodes CDR1 GTSNPN and CDR2 SVGIG (reference sequence). CDR3 DNA: TGTGCCTGGAGAAGGGACACCGGGCGAGCTTTCTTT. Amino acid sequence: CAWRRDTGRAFF.